This T cell receptor (beta chain) is drawn from a study of blood T cell repertoires in COVID-19. Background on the study: Acute-phase and convalescent COVID-19 samples originated in the United States, Italy and Spain. Nucleic acid was either cDNA or gDNA, and it came from T cells, B-cell-depleted T cells, or PBMCs.

In the authors' methods: Estimates of nucleated cell counts were drawn from the amplification of reference gene primers. Sequenced by immunoSEQ multiplex PCR; TCRdb stores in-frame clones only, minus some. The V and J calls and clone size are taken from that table; D and trimming were inferred from the DNA. The table has approximately 240,000 clones, about 80% seen once. CDR1 is DFQATT, CDR2 SNEGSKA, per germline (reference sequence). The CDR3 loop spans 13 amino acids. The V gene lost 3 bases and the J gene lost 3 bases, with 11 bases spanning the gap. V usage is TRBV20-1 and J usage is TRBJ1-2; perhaps TRBD1 as D (5 bases). This sequence originates from a woman over 75 with active or convalescent COVID-19. The material sequenced was peripheral blood. This chain's CDR3 is CSASAGLDYGYTF. The DNA of the CDR3 is TGCAGTGCTAGTGCAGGGTTGGACTATGGCTACACCTTC.